What follows describes a single T cell receptor (beta chain). Its specificity is not known. Analysis merged second doses at about 4 or about 12 weeks. Sequencing used immunoSEQ multiplex PCR; TCRdb keeps in-frame clones, though not all of them. Of 65,000 to 70,000 clones detected, 83% appear once; the ten largest clones hold about 23%. Between the trimmed V and J ends, which lost 6 bases and 1 base, there was a span of 7 bases. The CDR3 length is 12 residues. This entry comes from a study of T cell responses to AZD1222 COVID-19 vaccine. The study, taken as a whole, reports: Baseline serology detected seropositivity in only a handful of AZD1222 recipients. Vaccination with two AZD1222 doses was followed by a rise in Spike-specific TCR breadth and depth. The donor cohort was predominantly white British with a female majority, and clonal diversity may have been underestimated.

The sequence was collected from an adult who received the AZD1222 COVID-19 vaccine. The chain recombines TRBV6-7 with TRBJ2-7; no definite D call. TRBV6-7 is sorted into the ORF group, with uncertain function. The material was peripheral blood, obtained 28 days after the second AZD1222 dose. CDR3 loop: CASRSRSYEQYF. CDR3 in DNA: TGTGCCAGCAGGAGCAGGTCCTACGAGCAGTACTTC.